This is a list of T cell receptor beta chains from one sample in a study of shared clonotypes between healthy human individuals. Assay: immunoSEQ multiplex PCR; the TCRdb copy retains only in-frame clones and omits some. Counted here are more than 450,000 clones, around 79% occurring once; the ten biggest clones make up 10% to 15%. Sequencing was carried out using PBMCs. The receptors come from a woman aged 40 to 55 in good health. Some clones in this sample may be carry-over from other donors' samples. The CDR3 runs from the conserved cysteine through the conserved F or W. Fields, in order: clone size, J gene, V gene, D gene, CDR3 protein, CDR3 DNA. A D gene is named only where the DNA matches it firmly. Size is stated for part of the rows, as once, few or many counts, or as a class when the clone is expanded.

few,TRBJ2-7,TRBV27,NA,CASNGPASGQYF,TGTGCCAGCAACGGGCCGGCGTCGGGGCAGTACTTC
NA,TRBJ1-5,TRBV28,NA,CASSFWAGAYSNQPQHF,TGTGCCAGCAGTTTCTGGGCAGGGGCTTATAGCAATCAGCCCCAGCATTTT
NA,TRBJ2-3,TRBV29-1,TRBD2,CSVGTSRNTDTQYF,TGCAGCGTCGGGACTAGCAGGAACACAGATACGCAGTATTTT
NA,TRBJ1-2,TRBV27,NA,CASSIGTGKDYGYTF,TGTGCCAGCAGTATTGGGACGGGCAAGGACTATGGCTACACCTTC
NA,TRBJ2-4,TRBV30,NA,CAWSGLFGIQYF,TGTGCCTGGAGTGGACTATTTGGGATTCAGTACTTC
NA,TRBJ2-5,TRBV4-3,NA,CASSQDWRDQETQYF,TGCGCCAGCAGCCAAGATTGGAGAGACCAAGAGACCCAGTACTTC
once,TRBJ1-5,TRBV7-8,NA,CASSLLGQPQHF,TGTGCCAGCAGCTTATTAGGTCAGCCCCAGCATTTT
NA,TRBJ2-1,TRBV14,NA,CASSRGPNPYNEQFF,TGTGCCAGCAGCCGGGGGCCTAATCCCTACAATGAGCAGTTCTTC
NA,TRBJ1-1,TRBV28,NA,CASSFVGLSRNTEAFF,TGTGCCAGCAGTTTCGTGGGGCTGTCCAGGAACACTGAAGCTTTCTTT
NA,TRBJ2-1,TRBV5-1,TRBD2,CASSLELAGANEQFF,TGCGCCAGCAGCTTGGAACTAGCGGGAGCCAATGAGCAGTTCTTC
once,TRBJ2-1,TRBV4-2,TRBD2,CASSHQLAGRGTNEQFF,TGTGCCAGCAGCCACCAACTAGCGGGACGGGGAACCAATGAGCAGTTCTTC
NA,TRBJ2-1,TRBV7-2,TRBD2,CASSFTSGGSYNEQFF,TGTGCCAGCAGCTTTACTAGCGGAGGGTCCTACAATGAGCAGTTCTTC
NA,TRBJ2-4,TRBV5-4,TRBD1,CASSSTGQGSIQYF,TGTGCCAGCAGCTCAACGGGACAGGGGTCCATTCAGTACTTC
NA,TRBJ2-2,TRBV4-1,TRBD2,CASSQVSGIAGELFF,TGCGCCAGCAGCCAAGTTAGCGGGATTGCCGGGGAGCTGTTTTTT
NA,TRBJ2-6,TRBV23-1,NA,CASSSHRLLPGANVLTF,TGCGCCAGCAGTAGCCACAGACTACTTCCTGGGGCCAACGTCCTGACTTTC
few,TRBJ1-2,TRBV7-8,TRBD1,CASNRQGEGGYTF,TGTGCCAGCAACCGACAGGGAGAGGGTGGCTACACCTTC
NA,TRBJ2-7,TRBV29-1,NA,CSVEGGDSESYEQYF,TGCAGCGTTGAAGGTGGGGACTCGGAATCCTACGAGCAGTACTTC
NA,TRBJ2-7,TRBV29-1,TRBD2,CSVDSGRASYEQYF,TGCAGCGTTGATAGCGGGAGAGCCTCCTACGAGCAGTACTTC
NA,TRBJ2-3,TRBV29-1,TRBD2,CSVSISGSTDTQYF,TGCAGCGTTTCCATTAGCGGGAGTACAGATACGCAGTATTTT
NA,TRBJ2-1,TRBV7-9,NA,CASSLNRNSYNEQFF,TGTGCCAGCAGCTTAAACAGGAACTCCTACAATGAGCAGTTCTTC
once,TRBJ2-5,TRBV28,TRBD2,CASLIAGGLETQYF,TGTGCCAGCCTCATTGCGGGAGGGTTGGAGACCCAGTACTTC
NA,TRBJ2-7,TRBV5-5,NA,CASSFATYEQYF,TGTGCCAGCAGCTTCGCAACCTACGAGCAGTACTTC
NA,TRBJ2-1,TRBV19,TRBD1,CASSRDSNEQFF,TGTGCCAGTAGTAGGGACAGCAATGAGCAGTTCTTC
NA,TRBJ2-5,TRBV29-1,NA,CSVSKEETQYF,TGCAGCGTAAGTAAGGAAGAGACCCAGTACTTC
NA,TRBJ2-7,TRBV14,TRBD1,CASSQASGGFEQYF,TGTGCCAGCAGCCAAGCCTCAGGGGGCTTCGAGCAGTACTTC
NA,TRBJ2-5,TRBV5-1,NA,CASRARYQETQYF,TGCGCCAGCAGGGCAAGGTACCAAGAGACCCAGTACTTC
few,TRBJ2-7,TRBV11-2,TRBD2,CASSLQPSGSYEQYF,TGTGCCAGCAGCTTACAGCCTAGCGGTTCCTACGAGCAGTACTTC
NA,TRBJ2-5,TRBV19,NA,CASSIGSVSRETQYF,TGTGCCAGTAGTATAGGATCAGTATCGCGCGAGACCCAGTACTTC
NA,TRBJ2-7,TRBV4-1,NA,CASSQGPREVADPQYF,TGCGCCAGCAGCCAAGGCCCAAGGGAGGTAGCGGATCCGCAGTACTTC
NA,TRBJ2-3,TRBV5-1,NA,CASSSQGGEDTQYF,TGCGCCAGCAGCTCACAGGGTGGGGAAGATACGCAGTATTTT
NA,TRBJ2-1,TRBV15,TRBD2,CATRSGSLGSYNEQFF,TGTGCCACCAGAAGCGGGAGTTTGGGCTCCTACAATGAGCAGTTCTTC
once,TRBJ2-5,TRBV7-3,TRBD1,CASSLNGRGRGETQYF,TGTGCCAGCAGCTTAAACGGCAGGGGGCGAGGAGAGACCCAGTACTTC
NA,TRBJ1-1,TRBV2,NA,CASRKDGPEAFF,TGTGCCAGCAGAAAGGACGGGCCTGAAGCTTTCTTT
NA,TRBJ2-5,TRBV15,NA,CATSVDFQETQYF,TGTGCCACCAGTGTGGACTTTCAAGAGACCCAGTACTTC
NA,TRBJ2-1,TRBV14,NA,CASSQGMSYNEQFF,TGTGCCAGCAGCCAGGGGATGTCCTACAATGAGCAGTTCTTC
NA,TRBJ2-7,TRBV18,TRBD2,CASSPVSGRKYEQYF,TGTGCCAGCTCACCAGTGAGCGGGAGAAAATACGAGCAGTACTTC
NA,TRBJ1-1,TRBV5-8,NA,CTSSLVVRVTEAFF,TGTACCAGCAGCTTGGTGGTTCGAGTCACTGAAGCTTTCTTT
NA,TRBJ1-2,TRBV19,NA,CASSGEGRGYTF,TGTGCCAGTAGTGGGGAGGGCCGTGGCTACACCTTC
many,TRBJ2-3,TRBV6-1,TRBD2,CASLRTSGVLTQYF,TGTGCCAGCTTACGGACTAGCGGGGTGTTGACGCAGTATTTT
NA,TRBJ2-5,TRBV4-2,NA,CASSQELGIPYQETQYF,TGTGCCAGCAGCCAAGAATTGGGAATCCCGTACCAAGAGACCCAGTACTTC